The 9 T cell receptor beta chains below come from one sample, sequenced in a study of blood T cell repertoires in COVID-19. Clones were sequenced by immunoSEQ multiplex PCR, and TCRdb holds only the in-frame ones, with some missing. Seen here are under 200,000 clones, around 83% observed once, and the top ten hold about 26%. Source material: PBMCs or T cells enriched from blood (not recorded which). The receptors were gathered from a woman aged 40 to 50 in a cohort exposed to, infected with or recovered from COVID-19 (not recorded which).

V is TRBV3-1 (or the pseudogene TRBV3-2) and J is TRBJ2-1; TRBD2 matches at 13 bases. V shed 2 bases, J shed 0 bases, and the junction held 16 bases outside the gene matches. This CDR3 comprises 22 residues. Germline CDR1 LGHDT, CDR2 YNNKEL (reference sequence). In DNA form, the CDR3 reads TGTGCCAGCAGCCAAAGACTTAGAGGACTAGCGGGGGTTACCAGCTCCTACAATGAGCAGTTCTTC. Its translation is CASSQRLRGLAGVTSSYNEQFF.

The V and J genes are TRBV18 and TRBJ1-2; no clear D gene. This CDR3 is built from 11 residues. The V gene's germline CDR1 is KGHSH and CDR2 LQKENI. Trimming took off 4 bases at V and 8 bases at J, with 8 bases between the two ends. Here the CDR3 reads CASSHGEGYTF. Written as DNA, the CDR3 is TGTGCCAGCTCACACGGGGAGGGCTACACCTTC.

The V and J genes are TRBV6-1 and TRBJ2-7; D is possibly TRBD1 (5 bases). The CDR3 has 15 amino acids. Per germline, CDR1 MNHNS and CDR2 SASEGT. V lost 1 base and J lost 3, with 13 bases in between. The CDR3 is CASSEGVGLFYEQYF. Written as DNA, the CDR3 is TGTGCCAGCAGTGAAGGGGTGGGGCTATTCTACGAGCAGTACTTC.

This clone was seen more than once but under ten times. This chain joins TRBV27 and TRBJ1-1; TRBD1 matches at 8 bases. V gave up 5 bases and J gave up 4 bases; unmatched junction bases: 6. The CDR3 totals 14 residues. The V gene's germline CDR1 is MNHEY and CDR2 SMNVEV (reference sequence). The CDR3 region is CASSLQQGVTEAFF. The CDR3 DNA reads as TGTGCCAGCAGTCTACAACAGGGGGTCACTGAAGCTTTCTTT.

The sample holds a few counts of this clone. The rearrangement uses TRBV29-1 and TRBJ2-1; D perhaps matches TRBD2 (6 bases). V was pared by 1 base and J by 0 bases, with 7 bases between. Per the germline V gene, CDR1 is SQVTM and CDR2 is ANQGSEA. The CDR3 consists of 14 residues. CDR3 region: CSVEVADSYNEQFF. CDR3 sequence (DNA): TGCAGCGTTGAAGTAGCGGACTCCTACAATGAGCAGTTCTTC.

V usage is TRBV5-4 and J usage is TRBJ1-1; TRBD1 is a possible D gene (5 bases). The CDR3 is 13 amino acids. Trimming removed 4 bases at V and 1 base at J, with 8 bases between. Germline CDR1 and CDR2: SGHNT and YYREEE (reference sequence). Written as DNA, the CDR3 is TGTGCCAGCAGCCCGGACAAGAACACTGAAGCTTTCTTT. This codes for CASSPDKNTEAFF.

The chain links TRBV27 to TRBJ1-1; 7 nucleotides line up with TRBD1. V trimming: 4 bases; J trimming: 1 base; junction bases outside the gene matches: 3. CDR3 length: 14 amino acids. The germline gives CDR1 MNHEY, CDR2 SMNVEV (reference sequence). The CDR3 region is CASSYGQANTEAFF. CDR3 DNA sequence: TGTGCCAGCAGTTATGGACAGGCGAACACTGAAGCTTTCTTT.

The gene calls are TRBV5-5 and TRBJ1-2; 7 bases align to TRBD1. Germline V gene sequence: CDR1 SGHKS, CDR2 YYEKEE (reference sequence). The CDR3 contains 16 residues. V gave up 4 bases and J gave up 2 bases; unmatched junction bases: 11. CDR3 residues: CASSLLSGQSNYGYTF. The CDR3 bases are TGTGCCAGCAGCCTCCTATCGGGACAGAGCAACTATGGCTACACCTTC.

V gene TRBV27 combines with J gene TRBJ1-1; D gene ambiguous. Germline loops: CDR1 MNHEY, CDR2 SMNVEV (reference sequence). The CDR3 length is 14 residues. Trimming took off 6 bases at V and 0 bases at J, with 11 bases between the two ends. CDR3 nucleotides: TGTGCCAGCAGCGTACACGGGGTGAACACTGAAGCTTTCTTT. This sequence encodes CASSVHGVNTEAFF.